One and the same sample provided the 20 T cell receptor beta chains below, sequenced in a study of early T cells in non-severe SARS-CoV-2 infection. MiXCR, applied by TCRdb to the 5' RACE reads, yields one record per CDR3 protein. The sample lists fewer than 80,000 distinct CDR3 sequences, about 4.6% occurring once. This sample comprised whole blood, obtained at baseline. The receptors come from an adult who was a healthcare worker with PCR-confirmed SARS-CoV-2 infection or an uninfected control (not recorded which). The donor label of this sample is uncertain.

The chain joins TRBV11-2 to TRBJ2-7, with a weak D call TRBD1 (6 bases). Germline-derived CDR1 and CDR2 are SGHAT and FQNNGV. V gave up 3 bases and J gave up 4 bases, with 22 bases separating them. This CDR3 is 17 amino acids long. The CDR3 bases are TGTGCCAGCAGCTTTACAGGGTCTACGCATTGGGCTTACGAGCAGTACTTC. This encodes CASSFTGSTHWAYEQYF.

In this sample, this clonotype turned up many times. The CDR3, as DNA: TGCAGCGTTGAAGTGTGGGAGGTTTACCCTGAAGCTTTCTTT. This codes for CSVEVWEVYPEAFF. This chain uses TRBV29-1 with TRBJ1-1; D ambiguous. The germline V gene has CDR1 SQVTM and CDR2 ANQGSEA. This CDR3 contains 14 residues. Trimming took off 1 base at V and 6 bases at J, with 15 bases between the two ends.

In its sample, this clonotype was seen a few times. The genes are TRBV13 and TRBJ2-1, with TRBD1 matching over 7 bases. CDR1 PRHDT and CDR2 FYEKMQ come from the germline V gene (reference sequence). V was clipped by 4 bases and J by 4 bases; unmatched bases: 4. The CDR3 consists of 14 residues. CDR3 nucleotide sequence: TGTGCCAGCAGCTCCCGGGACAGATACAATGAGCAGTTCTTC. It specifies CASSSRDRYNEQFF.

This clonotype was observed at least ten times. This chain joins TRBV20-1 and TRBJ2-1; maybe TRBD1 (6 bases). V lost 2 bases to trimming and J lost 6 bases, with 17 bases between them. Germline V gene lookup returns CDR1 DFQATT and CDR2 SNEGSKA (reference sequence). CDR3 length equals 15 residues. DNA of the CDR3: TGCAGTGCTAGAAGGGTCAGGGGCAGGTCCAATGAGCAGTTCTTC. It yields the protein CSARRVRGRSNEQFF.

In this sample, this clonotype turned up a few times. The CDR3 coding sequence is TGTGCCAGCCGTCGGGGGGACACCGGGGAGCTGTTTTTT. Its protein is CASRRGDTGELFF. The J gene is TRBJ2-2, the V gene TRBV2; TRBD2 agrees at 7 bases. Per germline, CDR1 SNHLY and CDR2 FYNNEI. The CDR3 is 13 residues long. V shed 8 bases and J 3 bases; nucleotides not matched to a gene: 3.

This clonotype has more than one count but fewer than ten. The rearrangement uses TRBV7-6 and TRBJ2-1, with D possibly being TRBD2 (7 bases). Germline assignment: CDR1 SGHVS and CDR2 FNYEAQ. The V end was cut by 7 bases, the J end by 2 bases, with 18 bases between. This CDR3 is built from 16 residues. The CDR3 sequence is CASTRGGASTYNEQFF. Written as DNA, the CDR3 is TGTGCCAGCACCCGAGGGGGGGCCTCTACCTACAATGAGCAGTTCTTC. Filled out from reference TRBV7-6 and TRBJ2-1, the complete variable domain reads GAGVSQSPRYKVTKRGQDVALRCDPISGHVSLYWYRQALGQGPEFLTYFNYEAQQDKSGLPNDRFSAERPEGSISTLTIQRTEQRDSAMYRCASTRGGASTYNEQFFGPGTRLTVL.

This clonotype has at least ten counts. The chain recombines TRBV12-3 or TRBV12-4 with TRBJ1-1, with D unclear. This CDR3 region has 11 residues. The V and J ends lost 7 bases and 3 bases respectively, with 6 bases between them. DNA of the CDR3: TGTGCCAGCAACCTTGACACTGAAGCTTTCTTT. It yields the protein CASNLDTEAFF.

This clonotype appeared a few times. V is TRBV7-9 and J is TRBJ1-1; D is undetermined. The CDR3 is made up of 15 amino acids. The ends were cut back, 3 bases at V and 1 base at J, with 12 bases in the middle. Germline CDR1 is SEHNR and CDR2 is FQNEAQ (reference sequence). CDR3 in DNA: TGTGCCAGCAGCTTGGACCTATTAGAGAACACTGAAGCTTTCTTT. It encodes CASSLDLLENTEAFF.

This clonotype was detected ten times or more. The chain employs TRBV7-2 and TRBJ2-7; D is ambiguous. Germline V CDR1 and CDR2: SGHTA, FQGNSA. V was shortened by 1 base and J by 0 bases, with 7 bases between the two germline ends. CDR3 size: 14 residues. The chain's CDR3 is CASSLGRSSYEQYF. The CDR3 DNA is TGTGCCAGCAGCTTAGGCCGGAGCTCCTACGAGCAGTACTTC.

This clonotype was observed a few times. V and J are TRBV7-9 and TRBJ2-2, with D tentatively TRBD1 (5 bases). Trimming removed 4 bases at V and 6 bases at J, with 9 bases between. Per the germline V gene, CDR1 is SEHNR and CDR2 is FQNEAQ (reference sequence). This CDR3 comprises 13 residues. This CDR3 reads CASSYSGSGELFF. DNA for the CDR3: TGTGCCAGCAGCTACTCAGGGTCCGGGGAGCTGTTTTTT.

As for this clonotype: This may be a read error: a much more frequent sequence differs by one nucleotide. CDR3 coding DNA: TGTGCCAGCAGGTCTAGCACAGATACGCAGTATTTT. As protein: CASRSSTDTQYF. The rearrangement uses TRBV7-9 and TRBJ2-3; D is unclear. The germline CDR1 and CDR2 sequences are SEHNR and FQNEAQ (reference sequence). V was trimmed by 6 bases and J by 0 bases, leaving 4 bases between them. The CDR3 runs to 12 residues.

This clonotype showed up many times. V usage is TRBV3-1 and J usage is TRBJ2-1; TRBD2 might be the D (5 bases). The CDR3 runs to 15 residues. The V and J ends lost 4 bases and 15 bases respectively, with 25 bases between them. Germline assignment: CDR1 LGHDT and CDR2 YNNKEL (reference sequence). The CDR3 reads CASSPSSPLVPFPFF. CDR3 bases: TGTGCCAGCAGCCCCTCCTCCCCACTAGTTCCCTTTCCGTTCTTC.

Ten or more counts support this clonotype. The chain employs TRBV6-4 and TRBJ2-3, with 7 bases aligning to TRBD2. This CDR3 has 16 amino acids. The J segment lost 0 bases and the V segment lost 2 bases, leaving 5 bases of the junction unmatched. The germline CDR1 and CDR2 sequences are MRHNA and SNTAGT. CDR3 protein: CASSDMAGESTDTQYF. CDR3 bases: TGTGCCAGCAGTGACATGGCGGGGGAGAGCACAGATACGCAGTATTTT.

This clonotype has at least ten counts. The chain couples TRBV10-3 to TRBJ2-1; 11 positions match TRBD2. CDR1 ENHRY and CDR2 SYGVKD come from the germline V gene. The CDR3 runs to 16 residues. V lost 10 bases, J lost 4 bases, and 12 bases stayed unmatched. CDR3 bases: TGTGCCACCTCCTCCCTACTAGCGGGGGTATACAATGAGCAGTTCTTC. Its translation is CATSSLLAGVYNEQFF.

This clonotype was recorded at least ten times. This chain joins TRBV19 and TRBJ1-5; D is undetermined. The CDR3 is 14 amino acids. The germline V and J ends were trimmed by 2 bases and 3 bases, with 8 bases remaining between them. Looked up from germline, CDR1 is LNHDA and CDR2 is SQIVND (reference sequence). The CDR3 spells CASSIPRTNQPQHF. In DNA form, the CDR3 reads TGTGCCAGTAGTATACCTAGGACCAATCAGCCCCAGCATTTT.

This clonotype was observed a few times. The chain joins TRBV5-1 to TRBJ2-5, with D hard to call. V lost 4 bases and J 6 bases, leaving 16 bases between the germline ends. From germline, CDR1 is SGHRS and CDR2 YFSETQ. The CDR3 sequence is 14 residues long. In DNA form, the CDR3 reads TGCGCCAGCAGCCAGGCGCAACGATATCAGACCCAGTACTTC. Protein sequence: CASSQAQRYQTQYF. The variable domain in full, completed from reference TRBV5-1 and TRBJ2-5, reads KAGVTQTPRYLIKTRGQQVTLSCSPISGHRSVSWYQQTPGQGLQFLFEYFSETQRNKGNFPGRFSGRQFSNSRSEMNVSTLELGDSALYLCASSQAQRYQTQYFGPGTRLLVL.

In this sample, this clonotype turned up many times. This CDR3 reads CASSLAGVLAYEQYF. The CDR3 bases are TGTGCCAGCAGCTTAGCCGGGGTATTAGCCTACGAGCAGTACTTC. This chain uses TRBV7-2 with TRBJ2-7; a weak D match, TRBD2 (5 bases). Germline V gene sequence: CDR1 SGHTA, CDR2 FQGNSA. V lost 0 bases and J 2 bases, leaving 11 bases between the germline ends. This CDR3 is 15 amino acids long.

There are many counts of this clonotype. The chain carries TRBV29-1 and TRBJ2-3, with no clear D. CDR3 length equals 14 residues. V was shortened by 7 bases and J by 0 bases, with 14 bases between the two germline ends. Germline assignment: CDR1 SQVTM and CDR2 ANQGSEA. This CDR3 is CSAPTGDSTDTQYF. In DNA form, the CDR3 reads TGCAGCGCCCCAACCGGTGATAGCACAGATACGCAGTATTTT.

This clonotype was seen repeatedly, ten times or more. J is TRBJ1-2 and V is TRBV10-3, with 8 bases that match TRBD1. Germline V gene lookup returns CDR1 ENHRY and CDR2 SYGVKD. J gave up 5 bases and V 5 bases, and 7 bases lay outside the gene matches. This CDR3 is 14 amino acids long. The CDR3 coding sequence is TGTGCCATCAGTTCGGCGGGACAGGCGTATGGCTACACCTTC. It codes for CAISSAGQAYGYTF.

This clonotype has at least ten counts. This chain links TRBV7-2 with TRBJ2-7; TRBD1 agrees at 8 bases. V shed 6 bases, J shed 0 bases, and the junction held 4 bases outside the gene matches. Germline V CDR1 and CDR2: SGHTA, FQGNSA. The CDR3 is made up of 14 amino acids. CDR3 region: CASRNRGSSYEQYF. The CDR3 DNA is TGTGCCAGCAGGAACAGGGGGAGCTCCTACGAGCAGTACTTC.